This TCR beta chain was identified in a study of blood T cell repertoires in COVID-19. Whole-study context: From the United States, Italy and Spain came samples of acute and convalescent COVID-19. Sources were T cells, B-cell-depleted T cells, or PBMCs; the material itself was cDNA or gDNA.

The CDR3 is 17 residues long. CDR1 SNHLY and CDR2 FYNNEI come from the germline V gene. V gave up 8 bases and J gave up 3 bases; unmatched junction bases: 16. Original processing methods: Estimation of nucleated cell counts relied on the amplification of reference gene primers. The assay was immunoSEQ multiplex PCR, and TCRdb's table has in-frame clones only and misses some. V and J calls and clone size are given by that table; D and trimming were obtained from the DNA. The table includes about 190,000 clones, over 75% detected once. The TCR sequence derives from a woman aged 65 to 85 with acute or convalescent COVID-19. Sequenced sample: peripheral blood. V is TRBV2 and J is TRBJ2-3; 8 bases map to TRBD2. CDR3 DNA: TGTGCCAGCCGAATCACCGTTACTAGCGGCGGGACAGATACGCAGTATTTT. Translation: CASRITVTSGGTDTQYF.